This T cell receptor beta chain is drawn from a study of cytomegalovirus exposure and HLA in healthy donors. 13 Jbeta primers and 60 Vbeta primers were used for the PCR. In the source study's methods: Per a later analysis, the number of unique TCR beta chains was about 78 million, of which about 10 million were shared. Assay: immunoSEQ multiplex PCR; the TCRdb copy retains only in-frame clones and omits some. That table supplies the V and J calls and clone size; D and trimming were determined from the DNA. The sample lists 160,000 or so clones; 70% to 80% were seen once. Details on this clone: Its antigen is unknown.

At the time of sampling, donors were nominally healthy, though unrecorded immune exposures were likely. V lost 2 bases to trimming and J lost 6 bases, with 14 bases between them. This CDR3 is built from 13 residues. Germline V gene data show CDR1 as GTSNPN and CDR2 as SVGIG (reference sequence). The study, taken as a whole, reports: Per a prior analysis, the majority of TCR beta V segments were productive roughly 90% or roughly 30% of the time. The listing of roughly 160 TCR beta chains classed them as cytomegalovirus-associated.

The material sequenced was PBMCs. This TCR was recovered from a man aged 18 to 30 in good health and CMV-seropositive. This sequence joins TRBV30 and TRBJ2-7; D gene ambiguous. CDR3 amino acids: CAWSITLGSEQYF. CDR3 DNA sequence: TGTGCCTGGAGTATCACCCTCGGGTCCGAGCAGTACTTC.